This T cell receptor beta chain emerged from a study of shared clonotypes between healthy human individuals. Study in general: Three plates each covered CD4 naive and memory; CD8 naive two, CD8 memory one. Overall study findings and caveats: It was anticipated that sequencing depth would influence how many clonotypes donors shared. Estimated richness was generally greater in naive than memory subsets.

Donation came from healthy HIV-negative adults that had no recent acute infections or vaccinations. Only in-frame clones appear in the TCRdb table, and some are missing; sequencing was by immunoSEQ multiplex PCR. There are about 2.4 million clones in the sample; more than 90% occur only once, and roughly 0.15% lies in the top ten. There are 16 residues in the CDR3. Trimming left V 1 base short and J 7 bases short, with 14 bases between. The germline gives CDR1 SGHTA, CDR2 FQGNSA. Points on this clone: Its specificity is not known.

The material sequenced was naive CD4+ T cells sorted from blood. Sample subset: CD45RA+ positively selected. This clonotype was sampled from a man younger than 35 in good health. The J gene is TRBJ1-6, the V gene TRBV7-2; D is ambiguous. In DNA form, the CDR3 reads TGTGCCAGCAGCTTAGAGCATTTAATCGCCAATTCACCCCTCCACTTT. It codes for CASSLEHLIANSPLHF.